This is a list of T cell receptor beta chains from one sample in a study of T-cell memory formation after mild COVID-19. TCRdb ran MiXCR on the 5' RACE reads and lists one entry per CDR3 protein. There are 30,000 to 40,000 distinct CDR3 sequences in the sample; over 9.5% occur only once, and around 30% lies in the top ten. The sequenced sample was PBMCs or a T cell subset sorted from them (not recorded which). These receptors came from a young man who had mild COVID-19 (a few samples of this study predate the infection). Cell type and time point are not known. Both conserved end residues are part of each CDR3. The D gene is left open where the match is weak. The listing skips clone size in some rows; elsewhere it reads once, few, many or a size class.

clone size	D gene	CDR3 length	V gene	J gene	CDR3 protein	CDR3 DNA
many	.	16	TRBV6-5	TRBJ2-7	CASSYRRRLRGVEQYF	TGTGCCAGCAGTTACAGACGGCGACTGCGAGGGGTCGAGCAGTACTTC
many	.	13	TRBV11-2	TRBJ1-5	CASSPHWDQPQHF	TGTGCCAGCAGCCCCCATTGGGATCAGCCCCAGCATTTT
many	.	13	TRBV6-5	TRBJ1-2	CASRRDSNYGYTF	TGTGCCAGCAGACGTGACAGTAACTATGGCTACACCTTC
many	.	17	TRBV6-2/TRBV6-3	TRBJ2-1	CASSVASVADPYNEQFF	TGTGCCAGCAGTGTCGCGTCCGTGGCAGACCCATACAATGAGCAGTTCTTC
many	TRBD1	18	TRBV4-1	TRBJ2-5	CASSQDPRGQGAYETQYF	TGCGCCAGCAGCCAAGATCCCCGGGGACAGGGGGCTTACGAGACCCAGTACTTC
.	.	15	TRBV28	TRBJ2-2	CASSLFPWGTGELFF	TGTGCCAGCAGTTTATTCCCTTGGGGAACCGGGGAGCTGTTTTTT
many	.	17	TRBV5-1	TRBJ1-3	CASSAGRQFFSGNTIYF	TGCGCCAGCAGCGCTGGACGACAGTTCTTCTCTGGAAACACCATATATTTT
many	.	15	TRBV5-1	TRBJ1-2	CASSAGGSSNYGYTF	TGCGCCAGCAGCGCGGGTGGCAGCTCTAACTATGGCTACACCTTC
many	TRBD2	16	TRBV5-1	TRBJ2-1	CASSLGLAGALNEQFF	TGCGCCAGCAGCCTGGGACTAGCGGGGGCGCTGAATGAGCAGTTCTTC
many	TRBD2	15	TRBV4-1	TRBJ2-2	CASSQAGGRTGELFF	TGCGCCAGCAGCCAAGCGGGGGGGCGCACCGGGGAGCTGTTTTTT
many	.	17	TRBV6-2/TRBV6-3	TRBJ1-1	CASSYFLTGRYVTEAFF	TGTGCCAGCAGTTACTTCCTAACAGGTAGATACGTCACTGAAGCTTTCTTT
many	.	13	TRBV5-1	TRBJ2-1	CASSPDPGNEQFF	TGCGCCAGCAGCCCGGATCCGGGAAATGAGCAGTTCTTC
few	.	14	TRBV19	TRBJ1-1	CASSSAQSGAEAFF	TGTGCCAGTAGTTCGGCCCAATCGGGGGCGGAAGCTTTCTTT
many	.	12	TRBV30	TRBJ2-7	CAWNREGDEQYF	TGTGCCTGGAACAGGGAGGGCGACGAGCAGTACTTC
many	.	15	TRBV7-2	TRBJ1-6	CASSLAWWRDSPLHF	TGTGCCAGCAGCTTAGCGTGGTGGCGCGATTCACCCCTCCACTTT
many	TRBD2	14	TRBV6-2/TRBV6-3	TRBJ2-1	CASRKTGGPGEQFF	TGTGCCAGCAGAAAAACGGGGGGGCCGGGTGAGCAGTTCTTC
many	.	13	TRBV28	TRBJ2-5	CASSGTLQETQYF	TGTGCCAGCAGTGGGACGCTCCAAGAGACCCAGTACTTC
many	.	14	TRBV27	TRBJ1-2	CASSLGLGTYGYTF	TGTGCCAGCAGTTTAGGACTCGGCACCTATGGCTACACCTTC
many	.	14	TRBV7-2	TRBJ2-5	CASSLGQTQETQYF	TGTGCCAGCAGCCTTGGGCAGACCCAAGAGACCCAGTACTTC
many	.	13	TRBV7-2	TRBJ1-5	CASSSRGDQPQHF	TGTGCCAGCAGCTCGAGGGGGGATCAGCCCCAGCATTTT
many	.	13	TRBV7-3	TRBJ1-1	CASSHMRDTEAFF	TGTGCCAGCAGCCATATGAGGGACACTGAAGCTTTCTTT
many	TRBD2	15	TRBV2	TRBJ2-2	CASSAGTSNTGELFF	TGTGCCAGCAGTGCCGGGACTAGCAACACCGGGGAGCTGTTTTTT
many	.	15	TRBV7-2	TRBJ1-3	CASSLAPSSGNTIYF	TGTGCCAGCAGCTTAGCGCCATCCTCTGGAAACACCATATATTTT
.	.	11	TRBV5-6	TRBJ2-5	CASGLRETQYF	TGTGCCAGCGGCTTGAGGGAGACCCAGTACTTC
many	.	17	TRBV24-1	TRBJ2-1	CATSDSQGPQHNFEQFF	TGTGCCACCAGTGATTCCCAGGGCCCCCAGCACAATTTTGAGCAGTTCTTC
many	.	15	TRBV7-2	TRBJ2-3	CASSLQSGATDTQYF	TGTGCCAGCAGCTTACAATCGGGGGCTACAGATACGCAGTATTTT
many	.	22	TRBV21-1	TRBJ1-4	CASSKGNRGPVTGNLGGEKLFF	TGTGCCAGCAGCAAAGGGAATCGAGGCCCCGTGACAGGAAACCTCGGGGGTGAAAAACTGTTTTTT
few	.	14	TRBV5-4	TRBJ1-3	CASSSEGGSNTIYF	TGTGCCAGCAGCTCGGAGGGGGGGAGTAACACCATATATTTT
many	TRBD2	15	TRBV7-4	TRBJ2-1	CASTIYGTSYNEQFF	TGTGCCAGCACCATCTATGGGACTAGCTACAATGAGCAGTTCTTC
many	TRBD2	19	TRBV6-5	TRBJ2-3	CATPTLVTSGGKGTDTQYF	TGTGCCACCCCCACCCTCGTAACTAGCGGGGGGAAGGGCACAGATACGCAGTATTTT
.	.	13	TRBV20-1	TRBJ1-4	CSARDRRIEKLFF	TGCAGTGCTAGAGATCGTCGAATTGAAAAACTGTTTTTT
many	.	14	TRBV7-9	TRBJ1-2	CASSLEGVSYGYTF	TGTGCCAGCAGCTTAGAGGGGGTTAGCTATGGCTACACCTTC
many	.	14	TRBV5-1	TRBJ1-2	CASSLGGANYGYTF	TGCGCCAGCAGCTTGGGTGGAGCTAACTATGGCTACACCTTC
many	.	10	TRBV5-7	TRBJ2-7	CASSSYEQYF	TGTGCCAGCAGCTCCTACGAGCAGTACTTC
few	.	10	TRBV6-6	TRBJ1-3	CASSYRTIYF	TGTGCCAGCAGTTACCGCACCATATATTTT
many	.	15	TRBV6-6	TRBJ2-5	CASSFAAGSGETQYF	TGTGCCAGCAGTTTCGCGGCGGGGAGCGGAGAGACCCAGTACTTC
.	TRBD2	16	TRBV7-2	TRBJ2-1	CASSLDRSGGANEQFF	TGTGCCAGCAGCCTGGACCGTAGCGGGGGGGCCAATGAGCAGTTCTTC
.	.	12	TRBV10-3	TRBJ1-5	CAISESGQPQHF	TGTGCCATCAGTGAGTCGGGTCAGCCCCAGCATTTT
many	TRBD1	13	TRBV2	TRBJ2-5	CASHLDRSETQYF	TGTGCCAGCCACCTGGACAGGTCAGAGACCCAGTACTTC
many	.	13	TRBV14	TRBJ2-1	CASSLSGPNEQFF	TGTGCCAGCAGCCTTAGCGGTCCCAATGAGCAGTTCTTC
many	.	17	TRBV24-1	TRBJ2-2	CATSGGLGQANTGELFF	TGTGCCACCAGTGGGGGACTAGGACAGGCGAACACCGGGGAGCTGTTTTTT
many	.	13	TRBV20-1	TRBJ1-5	CSARMAPNQPQHF	TGCAGTGCTAGAATGGCACCAAATCAGCCCCAGCATTTT
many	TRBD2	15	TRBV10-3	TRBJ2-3	CAIRGTSGGTDTQYF	TGTGCCATCAGAGGGACTAGCGGGGGAACAGATACGCAGTATTTT
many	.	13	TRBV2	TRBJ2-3	CASSERTPDTQYF	TGTGCCAGCAGTGAACGGACTCCAGATACGCAGTATTTT
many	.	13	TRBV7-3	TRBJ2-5	CASSLPGQETQYF	TGTGCCAGCAGCTTACCTGGCCAAGAGACCCAGTACTTC
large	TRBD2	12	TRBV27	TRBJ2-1	CATGTRGGGRFF	TGTGCCACCGGGACTAGAGGGGGGGGTCGGTTCTTC